This is a list of T cell receptor beta chains from one sample in a study of CD8+CD57+ T cells in acquired aplastic anemia. TCRdb independently ran MiXCR on the reads; one entry per CDR3 protein. The top ten clones hold under 1.5% of a sample with under 350,000 distinct CDR3 sequences, roughly 53% of them seen once. Sequenced sample: sorted CD4+, CD8+, or CD8+CD57+ T cells (not recorded which) from PBMCs. The receptors were gathered from a human donor with aplastic anemia. Both conserved end residues are part of each CDR3. A D gene is named only where the DNA matches it firmly. Where a row states a size, it is once, few, many or the class of an expanded clone; other rows omit it.

size,D,J,V,CDR3,DNA
few,TRBD2,TRBJ2-1,TRBV2,CASSESRGGGSSYNEQFF,TGTGCCAGCAGTGAAAGTCGGGGGGGGGGGAGCTCCTACAATGAGCAGTTCTTC
once,TRBD1,TRBJ2-3,TRBV15,CATSRDRDRYTDTQYF,TGTGCCACCAGCAGAGATCGGGACAGATACACAGATACGCAGTATTTT
-,TRBD1,TRBJ1-2,TRBV5-6,CASSQTQGQGEVTF,TGTGCCAGCAGCCAAACCCAAGGACAGGGGGAAGTTACCTTC
-,-,TRBJ2-2,TRBV5-5,CASSLAEWANTGELFF,TGTGCCAGCAGCTTGGCCGAGTGGGCGAACACCGGGGAGCTGTTTTTT
-,-,TRBJ2-1,TRBV10-3,CAISGAETGRYDEQFF,TGTGCCATCAGTGGGGCAGAGACAGGGAGGTACGATGAGCAGTTCTTC
many,TRBD1,TRBJ2-7,TRBV5-8,CASSRQGASDEQYF,TGTGCCAGCAGTCGTCAGGGGGCGTCGGACGAGCAGTACTTC
many,-,TRBJ1-3,TRBV6-5,CASTNNRNTIYF,TGTGCCAGCACTAATAACCGTAACACCATATATTTT
few,-,TRBJ1-3,TRBV9,CASSVAGSGNTIYF,TGTGCCAGCAGCGTAGCTGGGTCGGGAAACACCATATATTTT
-,-,TRBJ2-5,TRBV6-5,CASIYVVASSRETQYF,TGTGCCAGCATATACGTGGTAGCGTCAAGTCGGGAGACCCAGTACTTC
-,-,TRBJ1-3,TRBV2,CASSVDSGNTIHF,TGTGCCAGCAGTGTTGACTCTGGAAACACCATACATTTT
-,TRBD1,TRBJ1-5,TRBV5-6,CASSTGTGLGQPQHF,TGTGCCAGCAGTACGGGGACAGGGTTGGGTCAGCCCCAGCATTTT
-,-,TRBJ2-7,TRBV2,CASRGTESYEQYF,TGTGCCAGTAGAGGGACGGAAAGCTACGAGCAGTACTTC
few,TRBD1,TRBJ1-5,TRBV7-9,CASSLDRGRDSNQPQHF,TGTGCCAGCAGCTTAGACAGGGGGCGGGATAGCAATCAGCCCCAGCATTTT
many,-,TRBJ2-1,TRBV5-1,CASSLGERNNEQFF,TGCGCCAGCAGCTTGGGGGAGAGAAACAATGAGCAGTTCTTC
-,-,TRBJ1-5,TRBV19,CASSITSGLGRPQHF,TGTGCCAGTAGTATAACATCAGGGTTAGGTCGGCCCCAGCATTTT
-,-,TRBJ2-3,TRBV6-4,CASSGDGSTDTQYF,TGTGCCAGCAGTGGGGACGGAAGCACAGATACGCAGTATTTT
-,TRBD1,TRBJ1-1,TRBV19,CASTVGQGDTEAFF,TGTGCCAGTACCGTGGGCCAGGGGGACACTGAAGCTTTCTTT
-,TRBD1,TRBJ1-2,TRBV29-1,CSVEDPRTGGYGYTF,TGCAGCGTTGAAGATCCTCGGACAGGAGGCTATGGCTACACCTTC
-,-,TRBJ1-2,TRBV2,CASNQAGNRGYTF,TGTGCCAGCAACCAGGCCGGAAACCGTGGCTACACCTTC
-,TRBD2,TRBJ2-7,TRBV2,CASRVYSGGAGEQYF,TGTGCCAGCAGGGTATATAGCGGGGGGGCAGGCGAGCAGTACTTC
once,-,TRBJ1-6,TRBV20-1,CSASGGIKKLPLHF,TGCAGTGCAAGCGGGGGTATAAAGAAGTTACCCCTCCACTTT
many,-,TRBJ2-5,TRBV2,CASTRGTSGVETQYF,TGTGCCAGCACCCGAGGGACATCAGGGGTGGAGACCCAGTACTTC
-,-,TRBJ1-4,TRBV7-3,CASSQDGKGREKLFF,TGTGCCAGCAGCCAAGATGGAAAGGGGAGGGAAAAACTGTTTTTT
few,TRBD2,TRBJ2-1,TRBV20-1,CSARDREGETHNEQFF,TGCAGTGCTAGAGATCGGGAGGGGGAGACCCACAATGAGCAGTTCTTC
-,-,TRBJ1-6,TRBV10-3,CAISESDGTRSPLHF,TGTGCCATCAGTGAGTCGGACGGGACACGGTCACCCCTCCACTTT
-,-,TRBJ2-1,TRBV7-3,CASSLEPDNEQFF,TGTGCCAGCAGCTTAGAGCCCGACAATGAGCAGTTCTTC
-,-,TRBJ2-5,TRBV29-1,CSVEDWETQETQYF,TGCAGCGTTGAAGATTGGGAAACCCAAGAGACCCAGTACTTC
-,TRBD2,TRBJ2-3,TRBV25-1,CASSEWGTSGSTDTQYF,TGTGCCAGCAGTGAATGGGGGACTAGCGGGAGCACAGATACGCAGTATTTT
many,-,TRBJ2-1,TRBV14,CASSHANEQFF,TGTGCCAGCAGCCATGCAAATGAGCAGTTCTTC
many,-,TRBJ1-1,TRBV7-3,CASSFSGGNTEAFF,TGTGCCAGCAGCTTCAGCGGCGGGAACACTGAAGCTTTCTTT
-,TRBD2,TRBJ2-5,TRBV7-2,CASTLGLAGVETQYF,TGTGCCAGCACCCTTGGGCTAGCGGGGGTAGAGACCCAGTACTTC
many,TRBD1,TRBJ1-4,TRBV5-1,CASSTGQVVTNEKLFF,TGCGCCAGCAGCACGGGACAGGTTGTCACTAATGAAAAACTGTTTTTT
-,-,TRBJ2-7,TRBV5-1,CASSLLSGSHEQYF,TGCGCCAGCAGCTTGCTTTCAGGGAGCCACGAGCAGTACTTC
many,-,TRBJ1-3,TRBV11-2,CASSLGSGWSGNTIYF,TGTGCCAGCAGCTTAGGGTCCGGGTGGTCTGGAAACACCATATATTTT
-,-,TRBJ1-2,TRBV24-1,CATEGGYGYGYTF,TGTGCCACCGAGGGGGGGTACGGCTATGGCTACACCTTC
-,-,TRBJ2-7,TRBV5-1,CASSLGPRTSYEQYF,TGCGCCAGCAGCTTGGGTCCGAGAACATCCTACGAGCAGTACTTC
-,TRBD2,TRBJ2-5,TRBV15,CATSREMSGVAAETQYF,TGTGCCACCAGCAGAGAAATGAGCGGGGTGGCGGCGGAGACCCAGTACTTC
-,-,TRBJ1-6,TRBV5-1,CASSLSSGWGSPLHF,TGCGCCAGCAGCTTGAGTTCTGGGTGGGGGTCACCCCTCCACTTT
many,-,TRBJ2-2,TRBV15,CATRISQGTGELFF,TGTGCCACCAGGATTAGTCAGGGGACCGGGGAGCTGTTTTTT
-,-,TRBJ1-4,TRBV5-5,CASSFSRTNEKLFF,TGTGCCAGCAGCTTCTCCCGGACTAATGAAAAACTGTTTTTT
-,TRBD1,TRBJ2-7,TRBV5-1,CASSLEDRPLEQYF,TGCGCCAGCAGCTTGGAGGACAGGCCCTTGGAGCAGTACTTC
-,-,TRBJ2-7,TRBV7-3,CASSLTGSLSYEQYF,TGTGCCAGCAGTTTAACAGGGAGTCTATCCTACGAGCAGTACTTC
many,-,TRBJ2-2,TRBV14,CASSPGAYTGELFF,TGTGCCAGCAGCCCCGGGGCCTACACCGGGGAGCTGTTTTTT